Listed here are 21 T cell receptor beta chains from one sample, sequenced in a study of shared clonotypes between healthy human individuals. Method: immunoSEQ multiplex PCR; TCRdb's copy keeps in-frame clones and lacks some. The table lists millions of clones, around 94% of them singletons. Sequencing was done on a sample of naive CD4+ T cells sorted from blood. Subset denoted: CD45RA+ positively selected. Receptor source: a man aged 18-30 years in good health.

The chain joins TRBV2 to TRBJ1-1, with D possibly TRBD1 on 6 matching bases. Trimming took 6 bases from V and 1 from J, leaving 15 bases between them. There are 15 residues in the CDR3. Germline V CDR1 and CDR2: SNHLY, FYNNEI. In DNA form, the CDR3 reads TGTGCCAGCAGGCGGACTCGAGGGGGGAACACTGAAGCTTTCTTT. Amino acids: CASRRTRGGNTEAFF.

This sequence joins TRBV4-3 and TRBJ2-3; 16 positions match TRBD2. Germline CDR1 reads LGHNA; CDR2 reads YSLEER. Germline trimming cut 1 base from V and 5 bases from J; bases unmatched to any gene: 9. The CDR3 extends over 19 amino acids. The CDR3, as DNA: TGCGCCAGCAGCCAAGGGACGGGACTAGCGGGAGGGCATAGAGATACGCAGTATTTT. Protein product: CASSQGTGLAGGHRDTQYF.

This sequence joins TRBV30 and TRBJ2-2, with 7 bases that match TRBD1. The CDR3 runs 14 residues. V was pared by 2 bases and J by 3 bases, with 3 bases of the junction left unmatched. Germline-derived CDR1 and CDR2 are GTSNPN and SVGIG (reference sequence). This CDR3 reads CAWSTGDDTGELFF. The CDR3 DNA is TGTGCCTGGAGTACAGGGGATGACACCGGGGAGCTGTTTTTT.

This rearrangement joins TRBV7-2 to TRBJ1-2; D remains ambiguous. V shed 0 bases and J shed 7 bases, with 15 bases lying between them. Germline V lookup: CDR1 SGHTA, CDR2 FQGNSA. The CDR3 consists of 15 residues. CDR3 coding DNA: TGTGCCAGCAGCTTAGCCACAGCGCCGTCCGGTGGCTACACCTTC. Protein product: CASSLATAPSGGYTF.

V usage is TRBV10-2 and J usage is TRBJ2-1; TRBD2 is a possible D gene (10 bases). The CDR3 consists of 20 residues. Trimming shortened V by 7 bases and J by 5 bases, and 33 bases separated the two germline ends. Per germline, CDR1 WSHSY and CDR2 SAAADI. The CDR3 region is CASNQQGARVASGRNNEQFF. CDR3 DNA: TGCGCCAGCAACCAACAGGGGGCGAGGGTGGCTAGCGGGAGAAACAATGAGCAGTTCTTC.

The chain joins TRBV5-8 to TRBJ2-3, with 13 positions matching TRBD2. The CDR3 is 17 amino acids. Per the germline V gene, CDR1 is SGHTS and CDR2 is YDEGEE. The V segment lost 0 bases and the J segment 2 bases; nucleotides outside the gene matches: 3. CDR3 sequence (DNA): TGTGCCAGCAGCTTGGGGGGGACTAGCGGGGCCACAGATACGCAGTATTTT. Residues: CASSLGGTSGATDTQYF.

The chain joins TRBV10-3 to TRBJ1-2; D is perhaps TRBD1 (6 bases). Trimming removed 3 bases from V and 4 bases from J, with 12 bases in between. Germline CDR1 and CDR2: ENHRY and SYGVKD. The CDR3 totals 14 residues. The chain's CDR3 is CAISDSTGFYGYTF. CDR3 sequence (DNA): TGTGCCATCAGTGACTCGACAGGCTTCTATGGCTACACCTTC.

This clone was seen once. Other DNA sequences of this sample code for an identical CDR3. This rearrangement joins TRBV5-1 to TRBJ1-3; D gene unclear. The V gene lost 0 bases and the J gene lost 0 bases, with 13 bases spanning the gap. The germline V gene has CDR1 SGHRS and CDR2 YFSETQ. The CDR3 has 17 amino acids. In DNA form, the CDR3 reads TGCGCCAGCAGCTTGGCCTCCGGCACCGGCTCTGGAAACACCATATATTTT. Encoded protein: CASSLASGTGSGNTIYF. The full variable domain, its missing parts supplied by reference TRBV5-1 and TRBJ1-3, is KAGVTQTPRYLIKTRGQQVTLSCSPISGHRSVSWYQQTPGQGLQFLFEYFSETQRNKGNFPGRFSGRQFSNSRSEMNVSTLELGDSALYLCASSLASGTGSGNTIYFGEGSWLTVV.

The V call is TRBV5-5, the J call TRBJ2-2; unclear D gene. The CDR3 totals 14 residues. The V gene's germline CDR1 is SGHKS and CDR2 YYEKEE (reference sequence). V was clipped by 0 bases and J by 7 bases, with 10 bases between them. CDR3 coding DNA: TGTGCCAGCAGCTTGGGACCACTGGGCGGGGAGCTGTTTTTT. Translating gives CASSLGPLGGELFF.

The chain uses TRBV6-4 and TRBJ2-3; no definite D call. The CDR3 covers 14 residues. Trimming pared 6 bases from V and 4 bases from J, leaving 14 bases between. Germline CDR1 and CDR2: MRHNA and SNTAGT. This CDR3 reads CASRTPQVPDTQYF. The DNA for the CDR3 is TGTGCCAGCAGGACCCCGCAAGTCCCAGATACGCAGTATTTT.

As concerns this clone: The same CDR3 also results from other DNA sequences found in this sample. V gene TRBV30 combines with J gene TRBJ2-6; D is unclear. Per the germline V gene, CDR1 is GTSNPN and CDR2 is SVGIG (reference sequence). The V gene lost 2 bases and the J gene lost 0 bases, with 5 bases spanning the gap. This CDR3 has 14 amino acids. CDR3 amino acids: CAWSKGSGANVLTF. The CDR3 bases are TGTGCCTGGAGTAAGGGCTCTGGGGCCAACGTCCTGACTTTC.

The J gene is TRBJ2-6, the V gene TRBV6-1; weak D call: TRBD1 (5 bases). Germline loops: CDR1 MNHNS, CDR2 SASEGT. The length of the CDR3 is 10 residues. V was clipped by 8 bases and J by 13 bases, with 9 bases between them. CDR3 nucleotides: TGTGCCAGCGCAGGGTGGGTCCTGACTTTC. This translates into CASAGWVLTF.

On this clone: Different DNA sequences within this sample yield the same CDR3. The chain carries TRBV5-1 and TRBJ2-5; D is ambiguous. The germline V and J ends were trimmed by 0 bases and 5 bases, with 8 bases remaining between them. The germline gives CDR1 SGHRS, CDR2 YFSETQ. The CDR3 has 13 residues. The CDR3 reads CASSLDRVETQYF. The CDR3 nucleotides are TGCGCCAGCAGCTTGGATCGGGTGGAGACCCAGTACTTC.

The rearrangement uses TRBV5-6 and TRBJ1-5, with 8 bases fitting TRBD1. The CDR3 is 16 residues long. The J segment lost 6 bases and the V segment lost 0 bases, leaving 8 bases of the junction unmatched. Per the germline V gene, CDR1 is SGHDT and CDR2 is YYEEEE. The CDR3 region has the DNA TGTGCCAGCAGCTTGGGAGGGACAGGTGGGGCTCAGCCCCAGCATTTT. Translating it yields CASSLGGTGGAQPQHF.

The rearrangement links TRBV2 to TRBJ1-5; 7 bases match TRBD1. V trimming: 4 bases; J trimming: 6 bases; junction bases outside the gene matches: 6. Germline assignment: CDR1 SNHLY and CDR2 FYNNEI. This CDR3 contains 14 residues. The CDR3, as DNA: TGTGCCAGCAGTGGGGAGACAGGGATTCAGCCCCAGCATTTT. It is translated as CASSGETGIQPQHF.

To note about this clone: Different DNA sequences within this sample yield the same CDR3. The chain carries TRBV5-1 and TRBJ2-7; the match to TRBD2 covers 11 bases. The germline V gene encodes CDR1 SGHRS and CDR2 YFSETQ. This CDR3 has 15 amino acids. With V trimmed by 3 bases and J by 2 bases, 4 bases remained unmatched. The CDR3 DNA reads as TGCGCCAGCAGCTCCGGGACTAGCGGCGCCTACGAGCAGTACTTC. This sequence encodes CASSSGTSGAYEQYF.

J is TRBJ2-1 and V is TRBV7-2; TRBD2 matches at 9 bases. Trimming removed 1 base from V and 4 bases from J; junction bases left unmatched: 11. In germline, CDR1 is SGHTA, CDR2 FQGNSA. The CDR3 is 18 residues long. CDR3 residues: CASSLVPPASGAYNEQFF. CDR3 DNA: TGTGCCAGCAGCTTAGTCCCCCCCGCTAGCGGGGCATACAATGAGCAGTTCTTC.

The rearrangement uses TRBV30 and TRBJ2-1; TRBD2 aligns across 10 bases. V lost 0 bases and J lost 10; bases outside the gene matches: 6. This CDR3 spans 14 amino acids. Germline values: CDR1 GTSNPN, CDR2 SVGIG (reference sequence). The CDR3 here is CAWSVSGRANEQFF. The DNA for the CDR3 is TGTGCCTGGAGTGTCAGCGGGAGGGCTAACGAGCAGTTCTTC.

V is TRBV5-6 and J is TRBJ1-6; D not resolved. This CDR3 region has 15 residues. Trimming took off 0 bases at V and 7 bases at J, with 11 bases between the two ends. Looked up from germline, CDR1 is SGHDT and CDR2 is YYEEEE. CDR3 sequence (DNA): TGTGCCAGCAGCTTGGTGGGCAGGCCGAATTCACCCCTCCACTTT. Its translation: CASSLVGRPNSPLHF.

This clone was detected once. The chain recombines TRBV7-4 with TRBJ1-3; tentatively, D is TRBD1 (5 bases). Deletions cut 5 bases from V and 3 bases from J, with 14 bases between. The CDR3 sequence is 15 residues long. Germline lookup yields CDR1 SGHVT and CDR2 SQSDAQ. The DNA for the CDR3 is TGTGCCAGCAGCCCCCTCCCGGGGGTTGGAAACACCATATATTTT. Protein sequence: CASSPLPGVGNTIYF.

This chain connects TRBV25-1 to TRBJ2-4; D uncertain. CDR1 MGHDK and CDR2 SYGVNS come from the germline V gene. Trimming pared 9 bases from V and 10 bases from J, leaving 10 bases between. This CDR3 contains 10 residues. CDR3 in amino acids: CASRERIQYF. CDR3 sequence (DNA): TGTGCCAGTCGAGAGAGGATTCAGTACTTC. The whole variable domain, remainder taken from reference TRBV25-1 and TRBJ2-4, is EADIYQTPRYLVIGTGKKITLECSQTMGHDKMYWYQQDPGMELHLIHYSYGVNSTEKGDLSSESTVSRIRTEHFPLTLESARPSHTSQYLCASRERIQYFGAGTRLSVL.